These 31 T cell receptor beta chains share one sample of origin, sequenced in a study of T cell clonality in common variable immunodeficiency. Overall study findings and caveats: Fewer deletions and N-nucleotide insertions were reportedly seen in common variable immunodeficiency TCR beta sequences.

This table comes from immunoSEQ multiplex PCR, and its TCRdb copy is limited to in-frame clones, with some not included. The sample offers under 40,000 clones and no singletons, the top ten holding around 5%. These TCRs are of unknown antigen specificity. Sequencing input: peripheral blood mononuclear cells. These receptors all come from a human donor with common variable immunodeficiency.

Concerning this clone: The CDR3 end falls 3 residues outside the read, so it is completed with the germline J gene. The genes are TRBV2 and TRBJ1-5, with D possibly being TRBD1 (6 bases). Germline CDR1 and CDR2: SNHLY and FYNNEI. The CDR3 is made up of 14 amino acids. The V and J ends lost 1 base and 7 bases respectively, with 11 bases between them. CDR3 sequence: CASSEVRGGQPQHF. Incomplete CDR3 DNA: TGTGCCAGCAGTGAAGTGAGGGGGGGACAGCCC.

Many counts were recorded for this clone. The missing CDR3 end, 3 residues past where the read stops, is filled in from the germline J gene. V and J are TRBV29-1 and TRBJ1-1; D may be TRBD1 (6 bases). Per germline, CDR1 SQVTM and CDR2 ANQGSEA. V was clipped by 6 bases and J by 0 bases, with 11 bases between them. The CDR3 covers 13 residues. CDR3: CSVQGLMNTEAFF. The sequenced part of the CDR3 DNA is TGCAGCGTCCAGGGGTTAATGAACACTGAA.

With regard to this clone: The sequenced fragment ends 3 residues before the CDR3 boundary, so the rest is inferred from the germline J gene. This rearrangement joins TRBV6-1 to TRBJ2-5; 9 bases agree with TRBD1. From germline, CDR1 is MNHNS and CDR2 SASEGT. The CDR3 runs 14 residues. V shed 8 bases, J shed 1 base, and the junction held 5 bases outside the gene matches. The CDR3 spells CASGGTGIQETQYF. The covered CDR3 bases are TGTGCCAGCGGTGGGACAGGGATCCAAGAGACC.

This clone has a handful of counts. The read terminates 3 residues before the CDR3 end, so the remaining end is supplied by the germline J gene. The chain couples TRBV2 to TRBJ2-7, with TRBD1 matching 9 bases. This CDR3 contains 13 residues. Germline assignment: CDR1 SNHLY and CDR2 FYNNEI. Trimming removed 4 bases from V and 6 bases from J; junction bases left unmatched: 4. The sequenced CDR3 bases are TGTGCCAGCAGTGGACAGGGGGTCAGCGAG. This gives the protein CASSGQGVSE. Given in full, the CDR3 is CASSGQGVSEQYF.

Regarding this clone: The read halts 3 residues ahead of the CDR3 end, with the missing end drawn from the germline J gene. The chain combines TRBV5-1 with TRBJ2-7; no clear D. Per the germline V gene, CDR1 is SGHRS and CDR2 is YFSETQ. The CDR3 extends over 12 amino acids. Trimming took off 2 bases at V and 6 bases at J, with 9 bases between the two ends. The CDR3 bases that were read are TGCGCCAGCAGCTTTTATACGGGCGAG. Residues: CASSFYTGE. The CDR3 reads in full as CASSFYTGEQYF.

Only a few counts were recorded for this clone. The sequenced fragment ends 3 residues before the CDR3 boundary, so the rest is inferred from the germline J gene. The chain recombines TRBV29-1 with TRBJ2-7; the D gene is possibly TRBD1 (5 bases). V lost 4 bases and J lost 1, with 17 bases in between. In germline, CDR1 is SQVTM, CDR2 ANQGSEA. This CDR3 is 15 amino acids long. The part of the CDR3 DNA that was read is TGCAGCGTTGGAGGTGGCAGGGAAAGATCCTACGAG. It is translated as CSVGGGRERSYE. From start to end, the CDR3 is CSVGGGRERSYEQYF.

This clone was counted a few times. Read sequence stops 3 residues before the CDR3 end, and the germline J gene provides the missing end. The chain couples TRBV19 to TRBJ1-4; unclear D gene. The length of the CDR3 is 15 residues. Germline-derived CDR1 and CDR2 are LNHDA and SQIVND (reference sequence). V was trimmed by 3 bases and J by 6 bases, leaving 14 bases between them. CDR3 region: CASSMARNTYEKLFF. CDR3 DNA (partial): TGTGCCAGTAGTATGGCCAGGAACACATATGAAAAA.

Comment on this clone: The read ends 3 residues before the CDR3 terminus; that terminus is restored from the germline J gene. The genes are TRBV19 and TRBJ2-7; possibly TRBD2 for D (5 bases). V gave up 3 bases and J gave up 2 bases, with 14 bases separating them. CDR3 length equals 15 residues. Germline V gene data show CDR1 as LNHDA and CDR2 as SQIVND (reference sequence). The part of the CDR3 DNA that was read is TGTGCCAGTAGTATTGGGTCCCTCGGGGCCTACGAG. Translating it yields CASSIGSLGAYE. The whole CDR3 region reads CASSIGSLGAYEQYF.

On this clone itself: The read falls 3 residues short of the CDR3 end, and the missing part is taken from the germline J gene. The chain joins TRBV2 to TRBJ2-6; 9 bases align to TRBD1. CDR1 and CDR2 from the germline V gene are SNHLY and FYNNEI. The CDR3 covers 17 residues. The V segment lost 8 bases and the J segment 0 bases; nucleotides outside the gene matches: 8. The sequenced CDR3 bases are TGTGCCAGCGCATGGGACAGGGCTAGCTCTGGGGCCAACGTC. Translated: CASAWDRASSGANV. The whole CDR3 region reads CASAWDRASSGANVLTF.

On this clone: Coverage ceases 3 residues before the CDR3 finishes, and the germline J gene fills in the end. The chain combines TRBV19 with TRBJ2-7, with D possibly matching TRBD1 (5 bases). Germline V gene lookup returns CDR1 LNHDA and CDR2 SQIVND (reference sequence). The CDR3 is 11 amino acids. The germline V and J ends were trimmed by 8 bases and 6 bases, with 11 bases remaining between them. The CDR3 sequence is CASVRGGEQYF. The covered CDR3 bases are TGTGCCAGTGTAAGGGGCGGCGAG.

In the case of this clone: The sequence runs out 3 residues before the end of the CDR3; the remainder is reconstructed from the germline J gene. V is TRBV19 and J is TRBJ2-7, with TRBD1 matching over 8 bases. With 8 bases clipped from V and 2 bases from J, the junction kept 8 bases outside the gene matches. The germline V gene encodes CDR1 LNHDA and CDR2 SQIVND (reference sequence). The CDR3 runs 14 residues. The covered CDR3 bases are TGTGCCAGTGGAGGCGGGACAGGCACCTACGAG. This encodes CASGGGTGTYE. The full CDR3 reads CASGGGTGTYEQYF. Supplemented by reference TRBV19 and TRBJ2-7, the full variable domain reads DGGITQSPKYLFRKEGQNVTLSCEQNLNHDAMYWYRQDPGQGLRLIYYSQIVNDFQKGDIAEGYSVSREKKESFPLTVTSAQKNPTAFYLCASGGGTGTYEQYFGPGTRLTVT.

This clone turned up a few times. The CDR3 end lies 3 residues beyond the end of the read and is filled in from the germline J gene. Within the sample, other DNA sequences also encode this same CDR3. J is TRBJ1-1 and V is TRBV30; D is unresolved. There are 12 residues in the CDR3. V was clipped by 2 bases and J by 2 bases, with 6 bases between them. Germline V lookup: CDR1 GTSNPN, CDR2 SVGIG (reference sequence). This chain's CDR3 is CAWSRVNTEAFF. The covered CDR3 bases are TGTGCCTGGAGTAGGGTAAACACTGAA. The whole variable domain, remainder taken from reference TRBV30 and TRBJ1-1, is SQTIHQWPATLVQPVGSPLSLECTVEGTSNPNLYWYRQAAGRGLQLLFYSVGIGQISSEVPQNLSASRPQDRQFILSSKKLLLSDSGFYLCAWSRVNTEAFFGQGTRLTVV.

This clone has a handful of counts. The CDR3 sequence is CASAIQGLNTEAFF. CDR3 DNA, as far as it was read: TGTGCCAGTGCAATACAGGGGTTGAACACTGAA. This chain joins TRBV19 and TRBJ1-1; 7 nucleotides agree with TRBD1. The read ends 3 residues before the CDR3 terminus; that terminus is restored from the germline J gene. This CDR3 is built from 14 residues. The V gene end was trimmed by 8 bases and the J gene end by 0 bases; junction bases not matched to a gene: 6. The V gene's germline CDR1 is LNHDA and CDR2 SQIVND (reference sequence). Full variable domain (rest looked up from reference TRBV19 and TRBJ1-1): DGGITQSPKYLFRKEGQNVTLSCEQNLNHDAMYWYRQDPGQGLRLIYYSQIVNDFQKGDIAEGYSVSREKKESFPLTVTSAQKNPTAFYLCASAIQGLNTEAFFGQGTRLTVV.

This clone was counted ten times or more. CDR3 DNA (partial): TGCGCCAGCAGCCCCGGGACAGGGGGCGTTTTTGATGGC. Its translation is CASSPGTGGVFDG. The whole CDR3 region reads CASSPGTGGVFDGYTF. The chain joins TRBV5-1 to TRBJ1-2; 12 nucleotides match TRBD1. The read is 3 residues too short to cover the CDR3 end, so that end is filled in from the germline J gene. CDR1 and CDR2 (germline): SGHRS, YFSETQ. The CDR3 extends over 16 amino acids. Unmatched junction bases numbered 10, after V lost 4 bases and J lost 6 bases.

This clone was recorded a few times. The read stops 3 residues short of the end of the CDR3; the missing end is completed from the germline J gene. The genes are TRBV30 and TRBJ1-5; maybe TRBD1 (6 bases). V dropped 5 bases and J dropped 6 bases, with 17 bases sitting between them. Per the germline V gene, CDR1 is GTSNPN and CDR2 is SVGIG (reference sequence). The CDR3 is made up of 14 amino acids. The part of the CDR3 DNA that was read is TGTGCCTGGGGGGGCGGGGGAGGAGGTCAGCCC. Protein sequence: CAWGGGGGGQP. The entire CDR3 protein is CAWGGGGGGQPQHF.

This clone appeared many times. The read ends 3 residues early relative to the CDR3; the germline J gene fills the gap. This chain uses TRBV5-1 with TRBJ2-4; 9 nucleotides agree with TRBD2. V lost 0 bases and J lost 5; bases outside the gene matches: 0. CDR3 length: 14 residues. Germline loops: CDR1 SGHRS, CDR2 YFSETQ. CDR3 sequence reads: CASSLGLAENIQYF. CDR3 DNA, as far as it was read: TGCGCCAGCAGCTTGGGACTAGCGGAAAACATT.

The table lists this clone with a few counts. The missing CDR3 end, 3 residues past where the read stops, is filled in from the germline J gene. The chain uses TRBV19 and TRBJ1-3; D gene ambiguous. Germline V gene lookup returns CDR1 LNHDA and CDR2 SQIVND (reference sequence). CDR3 size: 16 residues. Trimming shortened V by 2 bases and J by 0 bases, and 11 bases separated the two germline ends. CDR3: CASSISWQSSGNTIYF. The covered CDR3 bases are TGTGCCAGTAGTATATCGTGGCAGAGCTCTGGAAACACC.

This clone appeared a few times. The CDR3 extends 3 residues past the end of the read, so its final part is completed from the germline J gene. The chain combines TRBV30 with TRBJ2-2; 7 bases line up with TRBD2. With 5 bases clipped from V and 6 bases from J, the junction kept 0 bases outside the gene matches. The CDR3 consists of 11 residues. From germline, CDR1 is GTSNPN and CDR2 SVGIG (reference sequence). The sequenced CDR3 bases are TGTGCCTGGGGGGGGGCCGGGGAG. It translates to CAWGGAGE. The CDR3 in full is CAWGGAGELFF.

This clone was detected only a few times. The CDR3 is cut off 3 residues early in the read; its end comes from the germline J gene. The chain couples TRBV20-1 to TRBJ2-7; D may be TRBD2 (6 bases). Germline CDR1 DFQATT, CDR2 SNEGSKA (reference sequence). Trimming removed 6 bases at V and 1 base at J, with 13 bases between. This CDR3 is 13 amino acids long. The covered CDR3 bases are TGCAGTGCGCGCGCGGGATTGTCCTACGAG. Translating it yields CSARAGLSYE. The entire CDR3 reads CSARAGLSYEQYF.

In its sample, this clone was seen a few times. From the germline J gene comes the end of the CDR3, since the read stops 3 residues before it. V and J are TRBV5-1 and TRBJ1-6; 7 bases align to TRBD1. The germline V gene encodes CDR1 SGHRS and CDR2 YFSETQ. V lost 4 bases and J lost 7; bases outside the gene matches: 11. CDR3 length equals 16 residues. The CDR3 DNA, read in part, is TGCGCCAGCAGCCTAGATCAGGGGGTTCGGAATTCACCC. As protein: CASSLDQGVRNSP. The full-length CDR3 reads as CASSLDQGVRNSPLHF.

This clone was seen only a few times. The read is 3 residues too short to cover the CDR3 end, so that end is filled in from the germline J gene. The V gene is TRBV2, the J gene TRBJ1-5, with 7 bases aligning to TRBD1. The junction had 5 bases not matched to a gene; V was cut back by 5 bases and J by 4 bases. Germline loops: CDR1 SNHLY, CDR2 FYNNEI. There are 14 residues in the CDR3. The CDR3 is CASSYDRVNQPQHF. CDR3 DNA (partial): TGTGCCAGCAGTTACGACAGGGTTAATCAGCCC. The full variable domain, completed using reference TRBV2 and TRBJ1-5, is EPEVTQTPSHQVTQMGQEVILRCVPISNHLYFYWYRQILGQKVEFLVSFYNNEISEKSEIFDDQFSVERPDGSNFTLKIRSTKLEDSAMYFCASSYDRVNQPQHFGDGTRLSIL.

Only a few counts were recorded for this clone. The missing CDR3 end, 3 residues past where the read stops, is filled in from the germline J gene. The chain has TRBV18 and TRBJ2-2; D gene ambiguous. Germline V lookup: CDR1 KGHSH, CDR2 LQKENI. The V end lost 3 bases, the J end lost 2 bases, and 4 bases lay between the germline ends. This CDR3 comprises 13 residues. This CDR3 reads CASSPRNTGELFF. Incomplete CDR3 DNA: TGTGCCAGCTCACCCAGAAACACCGGGGAG.

Ten or more counts support this clone. Read coverage stops 3 residues before the CDR3 terminus; the germline J gene supplies the remainder. This rearrangement joins TRBV5-1 to TRBJ1-1, with 9 bases fitting TRBD1. Trimming cost V 3 bases and J 1 base; bases outside gene matches: 4. Per the germline V gene, CDR1 is SGHRS and CDR2 is YFSETQ. The CDR3 spans 15 residues. CDR3 protein: CASSWGQGENTEAFF. Incomplete CDR3 DNA: TGCGCCAGCAGCTGGGGACAGGGAGAGAACACTGAA.

This clone was picked up many times. The CDR3 sequence: CSAKTGYEQYF. The sequenced CDR3 bases are TGCAGCGCCAAGACAGGGTACGAG. This chain joins TRBV29-1 and TRBJ2-7; TRBD1 aligns across 7 bases. With the read ending 3 residues before the CDR3 end, the germline J gene is used to fill in that end. Per germline, CDR1 SQVTM and CDR2 ANQGSEA. The CDR3 has 11 residues. Trimming removed 7 bases from V and 4 bases from J; junction bases left unmatched: 4.

This clone was detected only a few times. The CDR3 end lies 3 residues beyond the end of the read and is filled in from the germline J gene. The chain couples TRBV6-2 or TRBV6-3 to TRBJ2-2, with a weak D call TRBD2 (6 bases). CDR1 MNHEY and CDR2 SVGEGT come from the germline V gene. CDR3 size: 14 residues. The V end lost 2 bases, the J end lost 2 bases, and 6 bases lay between the germline ends. Here the CDR3 reads CASSYGLNTGELFF. The DNA read from the CDR3 is TGTGCCAGCAGTTACGGACTAAACACCGGGGAG.

As concerns this clone: The sequenced fragment ends 3 residues before the CDR3 boundary, so the rest is inferred from the germline J gene. The chain is built from TRBV2 and TRBJ2-2, with a possible D match to TRBD1 (7 bases). In germline, CDR1 is SNHLY, CDR2 FYNNEI. The V gene lost 3 bases and the J gene lost 8 bases, with 16 bases spanning the gap. The CDR3 extends over 15 amino acids. Partial CDR3 DNA: TGTGCCAGCAGTGAGGGGAGGACAGGATCAGGGGAG. Translation gives CASSEGRTGSGE. The whole CDR3 protein is CASSEGRTGSGELFF.

This clone was seen many times. The read stops 3 residues short of the end of the CDR3; the missing end is completed from the germline J gene. This rearrangement joins TRBV10-1 to TRBJ1-2; D is uncertain. V lost 6 bases, J lost 6 bases, and 14 bases lay in between. CDR3 length: 13 residues. Germline values: CDR1 WNHNN, CDR2 SYGVQD (reference sequence). The covered CDR3 bases are TGCGCCAGCAGCGATCAGACAAATAATGGC. Translated, it gives CASSDQTNNG. The CDR3 in its entirety is CASSDQTNNGYTF.

This clone was counted ten times or more. The CDR3 goes on 3 residues after the read ends, and that part is filled in from the germline J gene. V is TRBV11-3 and J is TRBJ1-1; TRBD1 might be the D (6 bases). Germline V gene sequence: CDR1 SGHNT, CDR2 YENEEA. The CDR3 is 12 amino acids. The sequenced CDR3 bases are TGTGCCAGCAGCCTTACAGGGAATAAA. Its protein is CASSLTGNK. The CDR3 in its entirety is CASSLTGNKAFF.

This clone was observed a handful of times. The read ends 3 residues shy of where the CDR3 ends; the end is completed using the germline J gene. This chain uses TRBV6-2 or TRBV6-3 with TRBJ1-2, with D perhaps matching TRBD1 (5 bases). V lost 8 bases and J 4 bases, leaving 23 bases between the germline ends. The CDR3 contains 16 residues. Germline V gene sequence: CDR1 MNHEY, CDR2 SVGEGT. The sequenced part of the CDR3 DNA is TGTGCCAGCGGTCGAGGACAAGTAGCGGTGGTCTATGGC. This sequence encodes CASGRGQVAVVYG. The CDR3 in full is CASGRGQVAVVYGYTF.

Comment on this clone: The read ends 3 residues before the CDR3 terminus; that terminus is restored from the germline J gene. This chain joins TRBV20-1 and TRBJ2-3; D perhaps matches TRBD1 (6 bases). The V gene lost 6 bases and the J gene lost 6 bases, with 16 bases spanning the gap. The CDR3 consists of 13 residues. Germline V lookup: CDR1 DFQATT, CDR2 SNEGSKA (reference sequence). CDR3 in amino acids: CSATGTKRDTQYF. The CDR3 bases that were read are TGCAGTGCAACAGGGACAAAAAGGGATACG.

Notes on this clone: The sequenced fragment ends 3 residues before the CDR3 boundary, so the rest is inferred from the germline J gene. The chain has TRBV6-2 or TRBV6-3 and TRBJ1-1; TRBD1 agrees at 12 bases. From germline, CDR1 is MNHEY and CDR2 SVGEGT. This CDR3 region has 16 residues. Trimming cost V 10 bases and J 2 bases; bases outside gene matches: 11. CDR3 region: CATLGQGAPKNTEAFF. The CDR3 DNA, read in part, is TGTGCCACCTTGGGACAGGGGGCGCCGAAAAACACTGAA.